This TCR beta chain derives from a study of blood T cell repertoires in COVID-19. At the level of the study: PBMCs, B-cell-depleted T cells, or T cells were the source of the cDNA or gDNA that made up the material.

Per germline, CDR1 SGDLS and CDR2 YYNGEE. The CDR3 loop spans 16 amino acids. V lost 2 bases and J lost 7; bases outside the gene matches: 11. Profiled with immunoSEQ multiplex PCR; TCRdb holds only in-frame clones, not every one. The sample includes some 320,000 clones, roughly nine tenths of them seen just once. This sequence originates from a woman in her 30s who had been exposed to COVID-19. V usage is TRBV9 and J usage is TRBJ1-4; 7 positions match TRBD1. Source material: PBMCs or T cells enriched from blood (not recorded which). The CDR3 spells CASSVSTGVGVEKLFF. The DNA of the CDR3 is TGTGCCAGCAGCGTGTCTACAGGGGTTGGGGTTGAAAAACTGTTTTTT.